This T cell receptor (beta chain) came from a study of cytomegalovirus exposure and HLA in healthy donors. Study context: Early released data had around 89 million unique TCRs, all coming from HLA-typed donors. The study's findings and limits: In vitro data verified three CMV-associated chains as specific for CMV antigens. According to a later analysis, donors in an Asian-associated ancestry cluster reportedly had fewer N-insertions than the approximately 730-donor mean. Most CMV-associated TCR beta chains appeared HLA-restricted in a later analysis.

This CDR3 is 13 amino acids long. From germline, CDR1 is MNHNS and CDR2 SASEGT. After removal of 10 bases from V and 7 bases from J, the junction contained 10 bases not matched to a gene. The study ran its PCR with 60 Vbeta and 13 Jbeta primers. The data were produced by immunoSEQ multiplex PCR, yet TCRdb's version contains in-frame clones alone and is incomplete. The sample contains 150,000 to 200,000 clones, approximately 84% of which appear only once. Only a few counts were recorded for this clone. The antigen remains unidentified. The sequencing input was PBMCs. The receptor's source is a woman aged 50 to 65 in good health and CMV-seropositive. The chain uses TRBV6-1 and TRBJ2-1; TRBD1 matches at 7 bases. The CDR3 sequence is CAIRQGSWNEQFF. In DNA, the CDR3 is TGTGCCATCAGACAGGGATCGTGGAATGAGCAGTTCTTC.